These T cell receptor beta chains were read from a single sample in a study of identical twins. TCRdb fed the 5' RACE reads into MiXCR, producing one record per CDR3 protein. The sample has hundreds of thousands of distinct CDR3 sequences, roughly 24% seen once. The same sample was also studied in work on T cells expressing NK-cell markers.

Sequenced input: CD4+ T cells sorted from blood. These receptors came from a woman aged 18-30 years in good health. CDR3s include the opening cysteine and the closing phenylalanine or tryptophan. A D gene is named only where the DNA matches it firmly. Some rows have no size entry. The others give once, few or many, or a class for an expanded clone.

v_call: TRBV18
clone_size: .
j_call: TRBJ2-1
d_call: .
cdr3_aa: CASSLSRSSSYNEQFF
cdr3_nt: TGTGCCAGCTCCCTGTCGCGGTCTAGCTCCTACAATGAGCAGTTCTTC

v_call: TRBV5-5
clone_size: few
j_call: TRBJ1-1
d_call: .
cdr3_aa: CASSLGGGLLNTEAFF
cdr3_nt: TGTGCCAGCAGCTTGGGAGGGGGACTCTTGAACACTGAAGCTTTCTTT

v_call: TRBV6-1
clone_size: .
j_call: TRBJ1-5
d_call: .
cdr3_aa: CASRPLTGPRQPQHF
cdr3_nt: TGTGCCAGCAGACCACTGACAGGTCCTCGGCAGCCCCAGCATTTT

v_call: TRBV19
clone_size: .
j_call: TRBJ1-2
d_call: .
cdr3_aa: CASAREQKDTF
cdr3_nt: TGTGCCAGTGCCCGGGAACAAAAGGACACCTTC

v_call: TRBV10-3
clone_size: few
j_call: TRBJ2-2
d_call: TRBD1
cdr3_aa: CAIARYRGANTGELFF
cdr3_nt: TGTGCCATCGCTCGGTACAGGGGCGCGAACACCGGGGAGCTGTTTTTT

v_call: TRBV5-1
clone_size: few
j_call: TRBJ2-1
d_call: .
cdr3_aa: CASSLAGPADEQFF
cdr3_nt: TGCGCCAGCAGCTTGGCGGGGCCCGCCGATGAGCAGTTCTTC

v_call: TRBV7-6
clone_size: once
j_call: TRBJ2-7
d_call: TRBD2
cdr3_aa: CASSLDRGGTYEQYF
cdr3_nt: TGTGCCAGCAGCTTAGACCGGGGGGGCACCTACGAGCAGTACTTC

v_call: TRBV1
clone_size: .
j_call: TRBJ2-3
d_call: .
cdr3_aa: CTSSRPISGGATDTQYF
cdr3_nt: TGCACCAGCAGCCGTCCCATTAGCGGGGGGGCGACGGATACGCAGTATTTT

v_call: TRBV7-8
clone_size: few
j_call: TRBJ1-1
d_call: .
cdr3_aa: CASSLKALGRMNTEAFF
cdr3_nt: TGTGCCAGCAGCTTAAAGGCTCTGGGACGGATGAACACTGAAGCTTTCTTT

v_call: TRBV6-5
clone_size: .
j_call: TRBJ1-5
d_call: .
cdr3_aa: CASSYTTGNQPQHF
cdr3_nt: TGTGCCAGCAGTTACACCACAGGCAATCAGCCCCAGCATTTT

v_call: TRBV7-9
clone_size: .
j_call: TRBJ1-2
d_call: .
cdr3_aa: CASSLDLGTWYGYTF
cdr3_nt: TGTGCCAGCAGCTTAGATTTGGGGACCTGGTATGGCTACACCTTC

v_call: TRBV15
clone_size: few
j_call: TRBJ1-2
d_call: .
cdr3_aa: CATSRDYGYTF
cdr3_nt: TGTGCCACCAGCAGGGACTATGGCTACACCTTC

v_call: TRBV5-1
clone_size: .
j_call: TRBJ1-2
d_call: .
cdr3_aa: CASSLDGPRAIYGYTF
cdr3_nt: TGCGCCAGCAGCTTGGACGGCCCCAGGGCGATCTATGGCTACACCTTC

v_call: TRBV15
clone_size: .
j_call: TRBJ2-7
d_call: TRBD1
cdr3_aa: CATRGTGGSYEQYF
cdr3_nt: TGTGCCACGAGAGGGACAGGGGGGTCCTACGAGCAGTACTTC

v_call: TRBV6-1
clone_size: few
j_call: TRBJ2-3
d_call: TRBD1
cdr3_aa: CASGGQGTSTDTQYF
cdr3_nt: TGTGCCAGCGGGGGACAGGGCACTAGCACAGATACGCAGTATTTT

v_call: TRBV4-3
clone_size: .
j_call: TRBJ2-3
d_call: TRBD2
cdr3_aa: CASSQGTSRTTDTQYF
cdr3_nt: TGCGCCAGCAGCCAAGGGACTAGCAGGACCACAGATACGCAGTATTTT

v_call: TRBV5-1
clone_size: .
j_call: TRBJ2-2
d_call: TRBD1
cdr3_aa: CASSLPGQVNTGELFF
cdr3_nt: TGCGCCAGCAGCTTACCGGGACAGGTTAACACCGGGGAGCTGTTTTTT

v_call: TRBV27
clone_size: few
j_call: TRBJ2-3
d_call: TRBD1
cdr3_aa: CASSFPDRADTQYF
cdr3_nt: TGTGCCAGCAGCTTTCCCGACAGGGCAGATACGCAGTATTTT

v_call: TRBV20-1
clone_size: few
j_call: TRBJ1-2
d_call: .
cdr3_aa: CSARGDGRGYGYTF
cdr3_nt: TGCAGTGCTAGGGGGGACGGACGGGGTTATGGCTACACCTTC

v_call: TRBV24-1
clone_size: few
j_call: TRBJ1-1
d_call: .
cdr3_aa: CATSDRAGRAFF
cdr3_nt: TGTGCCACCAGTGATCGGGCCGGCCGAGCTTTCTTT

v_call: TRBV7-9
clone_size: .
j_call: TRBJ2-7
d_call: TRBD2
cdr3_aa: CASSVLGLGYEQYF
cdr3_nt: TGTGCCAGCAGCGTCCTGGGACTAGGCTACGAGCAGTACTTC

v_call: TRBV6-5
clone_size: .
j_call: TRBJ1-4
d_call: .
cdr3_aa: CASSYRRDSNEKLFF
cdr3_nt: TGTGCCAGCAGTTACCGCAGGGATTCTAATGAAAAACTGTTTTTT

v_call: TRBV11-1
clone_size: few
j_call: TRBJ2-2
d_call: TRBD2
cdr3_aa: CATSPGTSGGLGSGELFF
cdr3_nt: TGTGCCACTAGTCCCGGGACTAGCGGGGGCCTAGGATCCGGGGAGCTGTTTTTT

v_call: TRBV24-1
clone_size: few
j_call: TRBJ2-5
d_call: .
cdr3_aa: CATLSSLTQYF
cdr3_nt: TGTGCCACCCTATCTTCGTTAACCCAGTACTTC

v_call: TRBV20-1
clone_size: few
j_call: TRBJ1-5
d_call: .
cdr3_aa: CSASGRNQPQHF
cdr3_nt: TGCAGTGCTAGTGGTAGAAATCAGCCCCAGCATTTT

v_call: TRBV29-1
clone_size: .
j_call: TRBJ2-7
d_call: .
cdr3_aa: CSVELVDRPYEQYF
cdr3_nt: TGCAGCGTTGAGCTCGTGGACAGACCCTACGAGCAGTACTTC